This record covers a single T cell receptor beta chain. Its cognate antigen is unknown. The sample comes from a study of a mutant IDH1 vaccine in newly diagnosed glioma. About the study: Weeks 1, 3, 5, 7, 11, 15, 19 and 23 were when patients received their eight vaccinations. Vaccine administration was initiated 4-6 weeks following radiotherapy alone, or with temozolomide cycles. Study outcomes and limitations: The occurrence of vaccine-induced immune responses was seen in over 85% of patients.

This CDR3 region has 13 residues. Trimming pared 7 bases from V and 4 bases from J, leaving 13 bases between. Stated time point: week 5, during vaccination. In the vaccine, a single dose held 300 ug of the mutant IDH1 20-mer peptide, along with topical imiquimod. Those who donated had recent WHO grade 3 or 4 IDH1-mutant, ATRX-lost astrocytomas. The method was immunoSEQ multiplex PCR; TCRdb's version includes in-frame clones alone and lacks a portion of them. This sample has 45,000 to 60,000 clones, with around 80% found just once. The gene calls are TRBV23-1 and TRBJ1-1, with TRBD1 as a possible D gene (5 bases). TRBV23-1 is sorted into the ORF group, with uncertain function. Here the sequenced sample was PBMCs, taken from a glioma patient whose treatment included an IDH1 peptide vaccine. The clonotype was recovered from a man aged 50 or older with glioma. The DNA for the CDR3 is TGCGCCAGCACACCCCAGGGATTCACTGAAGCTTTCTTT. Amino acid sequence: CASTPQGFTEAFF.